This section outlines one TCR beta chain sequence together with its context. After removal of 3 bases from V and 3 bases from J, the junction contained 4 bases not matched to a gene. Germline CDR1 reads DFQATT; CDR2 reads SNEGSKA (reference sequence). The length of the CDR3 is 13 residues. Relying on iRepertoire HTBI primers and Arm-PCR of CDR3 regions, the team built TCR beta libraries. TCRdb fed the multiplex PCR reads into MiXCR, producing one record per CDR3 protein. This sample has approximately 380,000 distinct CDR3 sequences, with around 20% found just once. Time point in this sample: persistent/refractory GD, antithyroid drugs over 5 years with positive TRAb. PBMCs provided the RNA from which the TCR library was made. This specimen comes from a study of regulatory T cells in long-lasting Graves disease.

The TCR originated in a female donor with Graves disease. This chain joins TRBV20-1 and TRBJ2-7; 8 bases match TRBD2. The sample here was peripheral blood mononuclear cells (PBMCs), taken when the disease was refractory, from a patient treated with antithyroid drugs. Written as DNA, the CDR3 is TGCAGTGCTAGTCTAGCGGGCTACTACGAGCAGTACTTC. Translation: CSASLAGYYEQYF.